This T cell receptor beta chain was sequenced during a study of blood T cells in healthy people across ages. This clonotype appeared a few times. V lost 9 bases and J lost 4, with 10 bases in between. This CDR3 is 11 amino acids long. Germline CDR1 and CDR2: ENHRY and SYGVKD. The use of a sample-barcoded 5' primer and a J-beta primer mix characterized a second PCR of 7 to 11 cycles. In TCRdb, the 5' RACE reads were re-called with MiXCR into one record per CDR3 protein. Among 850,000 to 1,000,000 distinct CDR3 sequences listed, under 50% were seen once. Sequencing was performed on blood. The receptor's source is a man aged 25 to 45 in good health. The chain is built from TRBV10-3 and TRBJ2-7; the D is unclear. Written as DNA, the CDR3 is TGTGCCATAACGGACGGGTACGAGCAGTACTTC. This gives the protein CAITDGYEQYF.